This passage covers 8 T cell receptor beta chains from one sample sequenced in a study of neoadjuvant anti-PD-1 for oral cavity cancer (dated by TCRdb to the early 2020s). In light of the paper, this sample's time point label describes: after neoadjuvant nivolumab, at surgical resection. Receptors were amplified or captured by the immunoSEQ multiplex PCR assay. TCRdb stores this immuneACCESS table with in-frame sequences only. Part of the clones is absent; in the studies checked, under half of the shortfall reflects unresolved V genes, and no reason is known for the rest. This sample comprises around 70,000 clones, approximately 81% of them detected only once. More than 3% of the sample is in the top ten clones. The specimen was PBMCs, collected after nivolumab (anti-PD-1) treatment. Every receptor here comes from a person between 40 and 80 years old with oral cavity squamous cell carcinoma.

The chain is built from TRBV5-5 and TRBJ1-1, with 9 bases lining up with TRBD1. The CDR3 contains 15 residues. Germline V lookup: CDR1 SGHKS, CDR2 YYEKEE (reference sequence). V trimming: 4 bases; J trimming: 4 bases; junction bases outside the gene matches: 8. The CDR3 coding sequence is TGTGCCAGCAGCCTACTAAGGACAGGGGCCACTGAAGCTTTCTTT. Translated, it gives CASSLLRTGATEAFF.

The V gene is TRBV25-1, the J gene TRBJ2-1; D is undetermined. This CDR3 comprises 12 residues. Trimming stripped 3 bases from V and 12 bases from J, with 12 bases between. In germline, CDR1 is MGHDK, CDR2 SYGVNS. The CDR3 bases are TGTGCCAGCAGTGATATCCTCAGTGGGCAGTTCTTC. Translating it yields CASSDILSGQFF.

V usage is TRBV7-9 and J usage is TRBJ2-5, with TRBD2 matching 9 bases. V shed 5 bases and J 5 bases; nucleotides not matched to a gene: 6. In germline, CDR1 is SEHNR, CDR2 FQNEAQ (reference sequence). The CDR3 is 14 amino acids. Here the CDR3 DNA reads TGTGCCAGCAGCGAAGGACTAGCGATCGAGACCCAGTACTTC. This sequence encodes CASSEGLAIETQYF.

The chain recombines TRBV2 with TRBJ1-5; 9 nucleotides agree with TRBD1. CDR1 is SNHLY and CDR2 is FYNNEI in the germline V gene. Losses at the gene ends were 10 bases for V and 5 bases for J; bases not matched to a gene: 12. The CDR3 is made up of 15 amino acids. In DNA form, the CDR3 reads TGTGCCACCTCGCCCGGGACAGGGCGTGATCAGCCCCAGCATTTT. Its protein product is CATSPGTGRDQPQHF.

The CDR3 DNA reads as TGTGCCAGCAGCCCCTCTTGGGGGACAGGGGTCTACGAGCAGTACTTC. Amino acids: CASSPSWGTGVYEQYF. The V call is TRBV7-9, the J call TRBJ2-7; TRBD1 agrees at 10 bases. The ends lost 5 bases at V and 3 bases at J; junction bases unmatched: 10. This CDR3 is 16 amino acids long. Germline CDR1 reads SEHNR; CDR2 reads FQNEAQ (reference sequence).

The chain couples TRBV27 to TRBJ1-1; no definite D call. This CDR3 is 12 amino acids long. V lost 4 bases and J lost 3, with 6 bases in between. Germline loops: CDR1 MNHEY, CDR2 SMNVEV (reference sequence). CDR3 in amino acids: CASSSGYTEAFF. The CDR3 DNA reads as TGTGCCAGCAGTTCGGGGTACACTGAAGCTTTCTTT.

V and J are TRBV30 and TRBJ2-1; TRBD2 is a possible D gene (5 bases). This CDR3 spans 18 amino acids. Trimming removed 0 bases from V and 1 base from J, with 19 bases in between. Germline CDR1 is GTSNPN and CDR2 is SVGIG (reference sequence). The CDR3 spells CAWSVPTTRHFSYNEQFF. CDR3 DNA sequence: TGTGCCTGGAGTGTACCGACTACCCGCCACTTTTCCTACAATGAGCAGTTCTTC. The entire variable domain, with the rest obtained from reference TRBV30 and TRBJ2-1, is as follows: SQTIHQWPATLVQPVGSPLSLECTVEGTSNPNLYWYRQAAGRGLQLLFYSVGIGQISSEVPQNLSASRPQDRQFILSSKKLLLSDSGFYLCAWSVPTTRHFSYNEQFFGPGTRLTVL.

The CDR3 is CATRDRGLLYGYTF. The CDR3 nucleotides are TGTGCCACCCGAGACAGGGGCCTCCTCTATGGCTACACCTTC. V gene TRBV19 combines with J gene TRBJ1-2; 8 nucleotides align to TRBD1. With V trimmed by 10 bases and J by 4 bases, 11 bases remained unmatched. Per germline, CDR1 LNHDA and CDR2 SQIVND (reference sequence). CDR3 length: 14 amino acids. Variable domain in full (rest from reference TRBV19 and TRBJ1-2): DGGITQSPKYLFRKEGQNVTLSCEQNLNHDAMYWYRQDPGQGLRLIYYSQIVNDFQKGDIAEGYSVSREKKESFPLTVTSAQKNPTAFYLCATRDRGLLYGYTFGSGTRLTVV.